This T cell receptor beta chain emerged from a study of blood T cell repertoires in COVID-19. About the research overall: T cells, B-cell-depleted T cells, or PBMCs provided the cDNA or gDNA that served as material.

In this sample, this clone turned up a few times. In terms of age and location, participants ranged from about 18 to 95 years and lived in about two dozen US areas. Authors' analysis steps: Amplifying reference gene primers gave estimates of nucleated cell counts. Here immunoSEQ multiplex PCR was the method, and the copy in TCRdb shows in-frame clones only, minus some. D and trimming were read from the DNA, whereas the V and J calls and clone size are those reported in that table. The data show about 370,000 clones, with more than 80% seen just once and less than 1.2% held by the top ten. Sample: PBMCs or T cells enriched from blood (not recorded which). This sequence was found in a man in his late teens or twenties who had recovered from COVID-19.

The CDR3 nucleotides are TGCAGCGCTGCGACAGGGCAGAAGTATGGCTACACCTTC. This gives the protein CSAATGQKYGYTF. J is TRBJ1-2 and V is TRBV29-1; 7 bases match TRBD1. The CDR3 has 13 amino acids. Unmatched junction bases numbered 10, after V lost 7 bases and J lost 5 bases. CDR1 and CDR2 (germline): SQVTM, ANQGSEA.